This T cell receptor beta chain was identified during a study of CD8 T cells in Susac syndrome (dated by TCRdb to the late 2010s). A note on the overall study: Whether CD8+ T cell activation and differentiation in Susac syndrome was antigen driven was tested using repertoire sequencing. What the authors observed across the whole study: The study acknowledged that relatively few individuals were included in the TCR sequencing and HLA analysis.

Sequences SGHDT (CDR1) and YYEEEE (CDR2) are obtained from the germline V gene. The cysteine opens and the phenylalanine closes a CDR3 of 11 amino acids. The sequence is cut down to CDR3 DNA, 33 bases in frame from base 1. Relative to germline, V is 5 bases shorter and J is 5 bases shorter, with 7 bases between their ends. RNA was extracted using the RNeasy kit, and about 0.5 to 1 ug of the RNA was reverse transcribed with random hexamers. The immunoSEQ multiplex PCR assay, which covers 54 Vbeta and 13 Jbeta segments, was used to amplify TCR beta CDR3 regions. PCR amplification bias was corrected by using a synthetic template baseline for primer optimization and computational correction. The study's own analysis went as follows. Reads were assigned to V, D and J genes according to IMGT and analyzed in immunoSEQ Analyzer, with only productive sequences retained. Clonality was computed as one minus Shannon entropy normalized by log2 of the number of productive unique sequences. Public and private clones were assessed among the 100 most prevalent clones of each patient and control. Susac-specific clones were defined as absent from healthy and MS cohorts, about 1,000 published viral clones and other ImmuneACCESS disease sequences. TCRdb reworked the public reads: Q25 trimming with fastp, MiXCR clone assembly, productive beta chains retained. Rows are unified per CDR3 protein, each entry keeping the most common DNA and genes. TCRdb's processing, not the authors' own work, is the source of the V and J calls. The sample data list approximately 150,000 distinct CDR3 sequences, and approximately 93% of these were observed just once. Clones ranked in the top ten supply about 0.09% of the sample.

To note about this clonotype: It has no known antigen specificity. No base quality information exists; no much larger clone differs at one position.

Peripheral blood CD8+ and CD4+ T cells from healthy donors, Susac syndrome patients and multiple sclerosis patients were profiled by high-throughput TCR beta sequencing. Treatment-naive patients with stable or active relapsing-remitting disease fulfilling revised McDonald criteria were used as multiple sclerosis controls. CD8+ TEMRA cells were enriched by FACS, while bulk CD8+ and CD4+ T cells were purified by magnetic negative isolation. Blood was collected in EDTA tubes and processed within 24 hours, with PBMCs isolated through density gradient centrifugation. PBMCs intended for TCR sequencing were cryopreserved in liquid nitrogen and thawed later in a water bath at 37 degrees C. A purity of at least 90% was achieved for sorted or isolated CD4+, CD8+ and CD8+ TEMRA cells.

The chain employs TRBV5-6 and TRBJ2-5, with the D gene uncertain. This receptor was obtained from a human donor with multiple sclerosis. Sequenced input: CD4+ T cells from PBMCs. The DNA sequence is as follows: TGTGCCAGCAGTTCGTGGGAGACCCAGTACTTC. It specifies CASSSWETQYF.